What follows are 8 T cell receptor beta chains derived from one specimen sequenced in a study of response to subunit inactivated influenza vaccine. From the RT-PCR reads, TCRdb called clonotypes with MiXCR, one entry per CDR3 protein. The repertoire holds approximately 730,000 distinct CDR3 sequences, 11% to 15% seen once, with around 7.3% in the top ten. The input for sequencing was PBMCs from blood, taken around two weeks before vaccination. The receptors stem from a man between 45 and 60 years old who received an inactivated influenza vaccine.

Only a few counts were recorded for this clonotype. The chain uses TRBV24-1 and TRBJ1-1; D gene unclear. The ends were cut back, 1 base at V and 4 bases at J, with 6 bases in the middle. This CDR3 comprises 13 residues. The germline V gene has CDR1 KGHDR and CDR2 SFDVKD. The CDR3 bases are TGTGCCACCAGTGATTTTCGGTCCACTGAAGCTTTCTTT. As protein: CATSDFRSTEAFF.

This clonotype was detected a few times. This chain uses TRBV12-3 or TRBV12-4 with TRBJ1-1, with D possibly TRBD1 on 5 matching bases. The V end was cut by 3 bases, the J end by 6 bases, with 14 bases between. The CDR3 extends over 14 amino acids. Written as DNA, the CDR3 is TGTGCCAGCAGTTTCGGATCGGCGGGGGCTGAAGCTTTCTTT. Its translation: CASSFGSAGAEAFF.

This clonotype showed up just a few times. This sequence joins TRBV6-6 and TRBJ2-1, with D perhaps assigned TRBD1 or TRBD2 (5 bases each). Germline V gene data show CDR1 as MNHNY and CDR2 as SVGAGI (reference sequence). The CDR3 is made up of 13 amino acids. V was pared by 7 bases and J by 2 bases, with 9 bases between. As DNA, the CDR3 is TGTGCCAGCATGTGGGACCCCTACAATGAGCAGTTCTTC. Translating it yields CASMWDPYNEQFF.

To note about this clonotype: Since a much larger clone is just one base distant, this may be a read error. V gene TRBV5-1 combines with J gene TRBJ2-3, with D possibly matching TRBD1 (5 bases). Germline lookup yields CDR1 SGHRS and CDR2 YFSETQ. The CDR3 consists of 14 residues. V was shortened by 4 bases and J by 2 bases, with 11 bases between the two germline ends. The CDR3: CASSAVTDTDTQYF. CDR3 in DNA: TGCGCCAGCAGCGCCGTGACAGACACAGATACGCAGTATTTT.

There are a few counts of this clonotype. The gene calls are TRBV12-3 or TRBV12-4 and TRBJ2-7, with a tentative D call TRBD2 (5 bases). The V end was cut by 5 bases, the J end by 3 bases, with 11 bases between. The CDR3 is 13 amino acids. CDR3 residues: CASSHSGFYEQYF. CDR3 nucleotides: TGTGCCAGCAGTCACTCGGGGTTCTACGAGCAGTACTTC.

This clonotype came up a few times. The chain is built from TRBV15 and TRBJ1-1; D gene ambiguous. There are 12 residues in the CDR3. Looked up from germline, CDR1 is LNHNV and CDR2 is YYDKDF (reference sequence). The V gene lost 9 bases and the J gene lost 6 bases, with 14 bases spanning the gap. CDR3 protein: CATGDWGAEAFF. In nucleotides, the CDR3 is TGTGCCACAGGTGATTGGGGAGCTGAAGCTTTCTTT. The full variable domain, its missing parts supplied by reference TRBV15 and TRBJ1-1, is DAMVIQNPRYQVTQFGKPVTLSCSQTLNHNVMYWYQQKSSQAPKLLFHYYDKDFNNEADTPDNFQSRRPNTSFCFLDIRSPGLGDTAMYLCATGDWGAEAFFGQGTRLTVV.

The chain is built from TRBV5-1 and TRBJ2-5; TRBD2 matches 7 bases. Trimming cost V 0 bases and J 5 bases; bases outside gene matches: 4. The CDR3 totals 14 residues. Germline CDR1 SGHRS, CDR2 YFSETQ. In nucleotides, the CDR3 is TGCGCCAGCAGCTTGGGCGGGAGCAAGGAGACCCAGTACTTC. Protein product: CASSLGGSKETQYF.

This clonotype appeared many times. V usage is TRBV7-9 and J usage is TRBJ2-7; the D call may be TRBD1 or TRBD2 (6 bases each). The CDR3 is 13 amino acids. Between the trimmed V and J ends, which lost 8 bases and 0 bases, there was a span of 11 bases. Germline loops: CDR1 SEHNR, CDR2 FQNEAQ (reference sequence). The CDR3 loop is CASGPGASYEQYF. The CDR3 DNA follows: TGTGCCAGCGGGCCGGGGGCCTCCTACGAGCAGTACTTC.